This is a list of T cell receptor beta chains from one sample in a study of identical twins. TCRdb fed the 5' RACE reads into MiXCR, producing one record per CDR3 protein. The repertoire includes under 1 million distinct CDR3 sequences, 12% of them detected once, and about 1.6% sits in the top ten. Separately, the same data were catalogued under a study of yellow fever vaccine responses in identical twins.

The sequencing sample was made of PBMCs. The receptors originated from a young woman in good health. Both conserved end residues are part of each CDR3. The D gene is left open where the match is weak. Size is omitted from some rows. Given values are once, few, many or a class for expanded clones.

j_gene	d_gene	abundance	v_gene	CDR3nt	CDR3aa
TRBJ1-1	.	few	TRBV6-1	TGTGCCAGCAGTATTCCCCATACGAACACTGAAGCTTTCTTT	CASSIPHTNTEAFF
TRBJ1-2	.	many	TRBV5-1	TGCGCCAGCAGCTTGGTGGCAGGGACCAACTATGGCTACACCTTC	CASSLVAGTNYGYTF
TRBJ2-5	TRBD2	once	TRBV2	TGTGCCAGCAGTGTCGGGACTAGATCGTCGGAGACCCAGTACTTC	CASSVGTRSSETQYF
TRBJ1-1	TRBD1	many	TRBV25-1	TGTGCCAGCAGGGGGACAGGGGGGACTGAAGCTTTCTTT	CASRGTGGTEAFF
TRBJ1-3	TRBD1	few	TRBV6-1	TGTGCCAGCACTGGGGGACAGGGGGCAACTGGAAACACCATATATTTT	CASTGGQGATGNTIYF
TRBJ1-4	.	once	TRBV5-1	TGCGCCAGCAGCTTGGTTTCCGGAGGGGAAAAACTGTTTTTT	CASSLVSGGEKLFF
TRBJ2-7	.	few	TRBV3-1	TGTGCCAGCAGCGGGGGTCGCTCCGGGGGCCACGAGCAGTACTTC	CASSGGRSGGHEQYF
TRBJ2-3	TRBD2	.	TRBV7-3	TGTGCCAGCAGCTTAACTGGCGGGAGTCCCGCAGATACGCAGTATTTT	CASSLTGGSPADTQYF
TRBJ2-5	TRBD2	.	TRBV20-1	TGCAGTGCTAGCTTCCTCGACTTGGGGGAGGGCCAAGAGACCCAGTACTTC	CSASFLDLGEGQETQYF
TRBJ2-5	TRBD2	.	TRBV29-1	TGCAGCGTCCGGGGGAGGGGTGAAGAGACCCAGTACTTC	CSVRGRGEETQYF
TRBJ1-2	.	.	TRBV29-1	TGCAGCGCGGGGACCCCGTCTAACTATGGCTACACCTTC	CSAGTPSNYGYTF
TRBJ1-1	TRBD1	.	TRBV12-3/TRBV12-4	TGTGCCAGCAGTCCACAAAGGACAGGGTCCAAAGCTTTCTTT	CASSPQRTGSKAFF
TRBJ1-2	TRBD1	few	TRBV6-6	TGTGCCAGCAGTTTCCTAACAGGGGATGGCTACACCTTC	CASSFLTGDGYTF
TRBJ2-2	TRBD2	.	TRBV4-1	TGCGCCAGCAGCCAGGGGGGTGGGACTAGCGGTCCCACCGGGGAGCTGTTTTTT	CASSQGGGTSGPTGELFF
TRBJ2-3	TRBD2	.	TRBV12-3/TRBV12-4	TGTGCCAGCAGTCCTACACTAGCGCCAGATACGCAGTATTTT	CASSPTLAPDTQYF
TRBJ2-3	TRBD2	.	TRBV20-1	TGCAGTGCTGGACCGGGACTAGCGGGAGTTGTTGGCACAGATACGCAGTATTTT	CSAGPGLAGVVGTDTQYF
TRBJ1-5	.	.	TRBV12-3/TRBV12-4	TGTGCCAGCAGCTTACGGGGCGACTGGAGGAATCAGCCCCAGCATTTT	CASSLRGDWRNQPQHF
TRBJ2-5	.	.	TRBV10-3	TGTGCCATCAGTTCTAGCGAGAAAGAGACCCAGTACTTC	CAISSSEKETQYF
TRBJ2-3	TRBD2	.	TRBV12-3/TRBV12-4	TGTGCCAGCAACCCCGACAGGGGGACTAGCGGGGGCACAGATACGCAGTATTTT	CASNPDRGTSGGTDTQYF
TRBJ1-2	.	.	TRBV28	TGTGCCAGCAGTTTAGCAGGGCCTCACCCATTCTATGGCTACACCTTC	CASSLAGPHPFYGYTF
TRBJ2-1	TRBD2	.	TRBV4-1	TGCGCCAGCAGCCAAGATCATCGGCTAGCGGGGGGCCGAGGGTACAATGAGCAGTTCTTC	CASSQDHRLAGGRGYNEQFF
TRBJ2-1	.	.	TRBV6-2/TRBV6-3	TGTGCCAGCAGATCCGGGGTATCCTACAATGAGCAGTTCTTC	CASRSGVSYNEQFF
TRBJ2-3	TRBD1	.	TRBV14	TGTGCCAGCAGCCAGATGACAGGGTCCAATACGCAGTATTTT	CASSQMTGSNTQYF
TRBJ2-1	TRBD2	.	TRBV11-1	TGTGCCAGCAGATTCAGCCCCGCCCAGAGCGGGAGAAGTCCCAATGAGCAGTTCTTC	CASRFSPAQSGRSPNEQFF
TRBJ2-2	TRBD2	.	TRBV20-1	TGCAGTGCCGCCGGTTATATGGGGACTACTTACACCGGGGAGCTGTTTTTT	CSAAGYMGTTYTGELFF
TRBJ2-7	TRBD1	.	TRBV24-1	TGTGCCACCAGTGAGCGAGGGGGCCAACACGAGCAGTACTTC	CATSERGGQHEQYF